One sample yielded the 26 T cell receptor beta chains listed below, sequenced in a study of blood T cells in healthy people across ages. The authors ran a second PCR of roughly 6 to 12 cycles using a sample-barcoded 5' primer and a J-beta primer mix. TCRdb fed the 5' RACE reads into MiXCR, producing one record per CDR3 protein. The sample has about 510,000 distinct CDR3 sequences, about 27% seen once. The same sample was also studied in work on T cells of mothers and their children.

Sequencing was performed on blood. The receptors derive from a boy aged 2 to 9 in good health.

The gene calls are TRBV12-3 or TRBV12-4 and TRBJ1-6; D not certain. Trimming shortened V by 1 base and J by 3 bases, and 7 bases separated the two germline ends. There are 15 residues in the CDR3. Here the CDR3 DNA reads TGTGCCAGCAGTTTAGAACCGTTCTATAATTCACCCCTCCACTTT. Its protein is CASSLEPFYNSPLHF.

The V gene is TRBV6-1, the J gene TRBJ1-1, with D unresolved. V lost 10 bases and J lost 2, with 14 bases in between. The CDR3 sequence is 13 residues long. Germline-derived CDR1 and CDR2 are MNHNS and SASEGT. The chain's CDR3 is CATSSRRNTEAFF. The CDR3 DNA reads TGTGCCACCTCAAGCAGGAGAAACACTGAAGCTTTCTTT.

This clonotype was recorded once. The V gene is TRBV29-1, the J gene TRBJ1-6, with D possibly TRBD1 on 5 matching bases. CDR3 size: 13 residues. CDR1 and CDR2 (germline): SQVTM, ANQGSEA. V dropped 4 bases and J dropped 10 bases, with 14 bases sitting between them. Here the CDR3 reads CSVAAGSGSPLHF. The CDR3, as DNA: TGCAGCGTTGCAGCAGGGTCTGGATCACCCCTCCACTTT.

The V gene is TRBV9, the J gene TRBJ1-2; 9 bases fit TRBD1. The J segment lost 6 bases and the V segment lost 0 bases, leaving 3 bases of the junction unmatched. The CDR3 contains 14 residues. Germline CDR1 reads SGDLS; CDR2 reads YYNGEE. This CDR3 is CASSVVDRGHGYTF. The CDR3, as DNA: TGTGCCAGCAGCGTAGTGGACAGGGGTCATGGCTACACCTTC.

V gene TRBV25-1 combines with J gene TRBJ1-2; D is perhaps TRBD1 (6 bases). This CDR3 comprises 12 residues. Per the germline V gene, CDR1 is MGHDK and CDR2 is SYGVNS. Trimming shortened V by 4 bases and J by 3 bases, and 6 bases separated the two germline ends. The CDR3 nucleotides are TGTGCCAGCAGTGCAGGGGACTATGGCTACACCTTC. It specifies CASSAGDYGYTF.

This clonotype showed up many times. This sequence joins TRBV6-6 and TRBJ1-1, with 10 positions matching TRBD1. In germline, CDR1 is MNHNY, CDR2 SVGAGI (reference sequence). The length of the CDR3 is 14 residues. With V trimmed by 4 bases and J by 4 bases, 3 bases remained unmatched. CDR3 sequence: CASSFRDRGTEAFF. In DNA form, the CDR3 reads TGTGCCAGCAGTTTCCGGGACAGGGGCACTGAAGCTTTCTTT.

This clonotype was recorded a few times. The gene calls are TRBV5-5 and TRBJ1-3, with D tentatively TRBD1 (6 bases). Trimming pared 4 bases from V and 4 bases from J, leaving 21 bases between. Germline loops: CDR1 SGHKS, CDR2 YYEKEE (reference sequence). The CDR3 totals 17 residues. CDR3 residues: CASSPPRGVPIGNTIYF. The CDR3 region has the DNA TGTGCCAGCAGCCCCCCCAGGGGTGTACCTATCGGAAACACCATATATTTT.

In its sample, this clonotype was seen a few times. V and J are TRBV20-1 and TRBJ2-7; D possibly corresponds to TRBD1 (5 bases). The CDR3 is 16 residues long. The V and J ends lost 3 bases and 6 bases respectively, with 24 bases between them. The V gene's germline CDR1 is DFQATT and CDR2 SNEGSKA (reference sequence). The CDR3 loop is CSASADTGSQGGEQYF. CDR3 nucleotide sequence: TGCAGTGCTAGCGCAGATACAGGCTCCCAGGGTGGCGAGCAGTACTTC.

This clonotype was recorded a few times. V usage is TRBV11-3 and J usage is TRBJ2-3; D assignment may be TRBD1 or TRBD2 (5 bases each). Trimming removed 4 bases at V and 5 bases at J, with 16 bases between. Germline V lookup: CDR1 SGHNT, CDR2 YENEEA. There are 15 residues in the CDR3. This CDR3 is CASSSSRGAGDTQYF. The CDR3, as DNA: TGTGCCAGCAGCTCTTCGAGAGGGGCGGGAGATACGCAGTATTTT.

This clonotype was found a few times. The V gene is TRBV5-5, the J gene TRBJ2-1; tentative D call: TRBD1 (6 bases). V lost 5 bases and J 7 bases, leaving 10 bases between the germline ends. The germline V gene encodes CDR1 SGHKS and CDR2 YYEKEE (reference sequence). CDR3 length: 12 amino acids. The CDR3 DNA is TGTGCCAGCAGTCAGCAGGGGAATGAGCAGTTCTTC. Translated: CASSQQGNEQFF. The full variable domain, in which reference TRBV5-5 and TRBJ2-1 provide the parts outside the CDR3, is DAGVTQSPTHLIKTRGQQVTLRCSPISGHKSVSWYQQVLGQGPQFIFQYYEKEERGRGNFPDRFSARQFPNYSSELNVNALLLGDSALYLCASSQQGNEQFFGPGTRLTVL.

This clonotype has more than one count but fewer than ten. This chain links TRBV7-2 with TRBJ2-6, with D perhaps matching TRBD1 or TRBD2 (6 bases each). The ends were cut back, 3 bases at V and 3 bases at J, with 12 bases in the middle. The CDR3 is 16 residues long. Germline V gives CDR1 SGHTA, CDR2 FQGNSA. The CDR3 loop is CASSFIRGLGANVLTF. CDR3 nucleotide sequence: TGTGCCAGCAGCTTTATTCGGGGGCTTGGGGCCAACGTCCTGACTTTC.

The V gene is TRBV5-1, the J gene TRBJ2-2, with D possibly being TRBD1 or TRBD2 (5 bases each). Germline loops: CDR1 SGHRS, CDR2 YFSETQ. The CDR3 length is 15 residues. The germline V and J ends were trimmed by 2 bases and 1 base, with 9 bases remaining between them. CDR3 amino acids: CASSFRDGNTGELFF. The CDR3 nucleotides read TGCGCCAGCAGCTTCCGGGACGGGAACACCGGGGAGCTGTTTTTT.

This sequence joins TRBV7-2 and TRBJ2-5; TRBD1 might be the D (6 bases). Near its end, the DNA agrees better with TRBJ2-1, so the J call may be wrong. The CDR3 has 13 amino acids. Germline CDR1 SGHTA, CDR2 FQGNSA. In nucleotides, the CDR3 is TGTGCCAGCAGCTTAAACAGGGTCAATGAGCAGTTCTTC. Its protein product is CASSLNRVNEQFF.

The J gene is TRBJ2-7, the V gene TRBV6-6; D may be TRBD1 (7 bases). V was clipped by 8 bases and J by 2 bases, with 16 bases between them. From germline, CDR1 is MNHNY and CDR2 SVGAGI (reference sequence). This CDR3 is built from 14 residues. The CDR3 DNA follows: TGTGCCAGCCAACCGGCGGGACAGACCTACGAGCAGTACTTC. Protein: CASQPAGQTYEQYF.

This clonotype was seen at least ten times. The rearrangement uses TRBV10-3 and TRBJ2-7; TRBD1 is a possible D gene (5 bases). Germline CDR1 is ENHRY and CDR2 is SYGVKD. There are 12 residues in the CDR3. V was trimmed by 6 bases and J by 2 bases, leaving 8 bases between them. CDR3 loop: CAISRVPYEQYF. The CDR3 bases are TGTGCCATCAGCAGGGTCCCCTACGAGCAGTACTTC.

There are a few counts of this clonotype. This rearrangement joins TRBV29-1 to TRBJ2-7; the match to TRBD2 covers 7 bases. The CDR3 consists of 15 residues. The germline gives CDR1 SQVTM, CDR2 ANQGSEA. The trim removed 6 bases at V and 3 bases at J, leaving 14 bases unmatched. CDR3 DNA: TGCAGCGTCGTGACCAGTCGGGGGGTCCTCTACGAGCAGTACTTC. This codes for CSVVTSRGVLYEQYF.

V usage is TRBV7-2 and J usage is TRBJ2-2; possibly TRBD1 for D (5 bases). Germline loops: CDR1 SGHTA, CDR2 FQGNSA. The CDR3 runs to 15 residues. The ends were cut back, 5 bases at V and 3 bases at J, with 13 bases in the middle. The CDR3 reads CASSPSWGDTGELFF. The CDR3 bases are TGTGCCAGCAGCCCCTCTTGGGGCGACACCGGGGAGCTGTTTTTT.

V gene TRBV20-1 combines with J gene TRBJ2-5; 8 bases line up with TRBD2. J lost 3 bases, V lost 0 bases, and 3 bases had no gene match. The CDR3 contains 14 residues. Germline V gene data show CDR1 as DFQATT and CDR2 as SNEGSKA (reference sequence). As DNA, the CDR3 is TGCAGTGCTAGAGACAGAGCGGGGGAAGAGACCCAGTACTTC. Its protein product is CSARDRAGEETQYF.

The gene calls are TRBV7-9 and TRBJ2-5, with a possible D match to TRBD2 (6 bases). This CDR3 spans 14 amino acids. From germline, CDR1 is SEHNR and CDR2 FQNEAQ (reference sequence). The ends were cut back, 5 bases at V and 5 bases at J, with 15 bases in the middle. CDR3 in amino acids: CASSQWDLRETQYF. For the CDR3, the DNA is TGTGCCAGCAGCCAGTGGGACTTAAGGGAGACCCAGTACTTC.

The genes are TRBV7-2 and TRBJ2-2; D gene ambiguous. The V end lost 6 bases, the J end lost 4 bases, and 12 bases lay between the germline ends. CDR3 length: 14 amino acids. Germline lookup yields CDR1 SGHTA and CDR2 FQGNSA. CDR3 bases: TGTGCCAGCAGGAATAGTAGGGTCACCGGGGAGCTGTTTTTT. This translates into CASRNSRVTGELFF.

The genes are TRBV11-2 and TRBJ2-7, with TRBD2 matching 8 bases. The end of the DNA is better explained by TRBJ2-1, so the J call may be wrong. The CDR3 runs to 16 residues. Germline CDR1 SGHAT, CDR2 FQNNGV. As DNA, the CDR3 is TGTGCCAGCAGCTTAGTGGCGGGCGGGGGGACCAATGAGCAGTTCTTC. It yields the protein CASSLVAGGGTNEQFF.

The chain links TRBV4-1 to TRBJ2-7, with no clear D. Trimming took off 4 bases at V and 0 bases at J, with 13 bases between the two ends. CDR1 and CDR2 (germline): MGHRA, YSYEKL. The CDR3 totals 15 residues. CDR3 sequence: CASSPALPSSYEQYF. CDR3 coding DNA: TGCGCCAGCAGCCCAGCTCTTCCCAGCTCCTACGAGCAGTACTTC.

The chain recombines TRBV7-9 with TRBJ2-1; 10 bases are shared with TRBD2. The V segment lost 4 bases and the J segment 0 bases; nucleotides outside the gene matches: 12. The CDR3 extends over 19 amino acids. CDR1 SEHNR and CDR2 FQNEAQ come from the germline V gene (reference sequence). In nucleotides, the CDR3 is TGTGCCAGCAGCTCAGGGAATCCCCTAGCGGGGGTCTCCTACAATGAGCAGTTCTTC. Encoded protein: CASSSGNPLAGVSYNEQFF.

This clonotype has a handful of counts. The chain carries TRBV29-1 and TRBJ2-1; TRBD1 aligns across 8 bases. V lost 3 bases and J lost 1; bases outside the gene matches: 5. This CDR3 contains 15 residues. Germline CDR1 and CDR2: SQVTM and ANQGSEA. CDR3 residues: CSVETGALSYNEQFF. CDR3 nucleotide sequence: TGCAGCGTTGAGACAGGGGCTCTGTCCTACAATGAGCAGTTCTTC.

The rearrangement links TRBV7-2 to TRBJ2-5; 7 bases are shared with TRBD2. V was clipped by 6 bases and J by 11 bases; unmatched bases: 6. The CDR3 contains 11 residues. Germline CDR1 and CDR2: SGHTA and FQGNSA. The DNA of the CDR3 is TGTGCCAGCAGTTGGGAGGGTTGGCAGTACTTC. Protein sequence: CASSWEGWQYF.

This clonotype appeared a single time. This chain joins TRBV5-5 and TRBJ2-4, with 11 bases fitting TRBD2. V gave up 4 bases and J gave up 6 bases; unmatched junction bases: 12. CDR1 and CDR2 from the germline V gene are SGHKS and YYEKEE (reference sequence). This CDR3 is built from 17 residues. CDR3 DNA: TGTGCCAGCAGCCCACTAGCGGGGGTCCGACGTTTAAACATTCAGTACTTC. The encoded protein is CASSPLAGVRRLNIQYF.